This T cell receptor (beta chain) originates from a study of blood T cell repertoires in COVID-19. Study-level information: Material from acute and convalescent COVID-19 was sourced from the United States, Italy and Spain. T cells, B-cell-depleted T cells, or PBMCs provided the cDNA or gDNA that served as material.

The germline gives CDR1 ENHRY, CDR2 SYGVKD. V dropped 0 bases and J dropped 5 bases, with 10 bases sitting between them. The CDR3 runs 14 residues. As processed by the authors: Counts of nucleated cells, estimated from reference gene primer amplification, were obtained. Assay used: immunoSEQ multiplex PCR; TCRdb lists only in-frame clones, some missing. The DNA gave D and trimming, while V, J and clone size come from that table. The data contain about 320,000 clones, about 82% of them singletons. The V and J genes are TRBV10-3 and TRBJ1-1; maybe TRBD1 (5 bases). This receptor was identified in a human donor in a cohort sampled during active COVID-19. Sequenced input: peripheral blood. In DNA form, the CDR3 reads TGTGCCATCAGTGAGTCGGGGGGAGAAACTGAAGCTTTCTTT. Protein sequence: CAISESGGETEAFF.